This T cell receptor beta chain was recovered during a study of shared clonotypes between healthy human individuals. Study-wide results and caveats: Only blood was sampled; tissue repertoires likely differ.

Comment on this clone: Its specificity is unknown.

Generated by immunoSEQ multiplex PCR, the TCRdb table keeps only in-frame clones and is missing some. The sample lists about 700,000 clones; 74% were seen once. The sequenced sample was memory CD4+ T cells sorted from blood. Subset specified: CD45RA-negative fraction. The clonotype originates from a woman aged 30 to 39 in good health.

Here the CDR3 DNA reads TGTGCCACCAAGAGAGGGACAGCGAACACTGAAGCTTTCTTT. It specifies CATKRGTANTEAFF. The chain carries TRBV6-1 and TRBJ1-1; TRBD1 matches 7 bases. CDR3 size: 14 residues. V shed 10 bases, J shed 1 base, and the junction held 9 bases outside the gene matches. Per the germline V gene, CDR1 is MNHNS and CDR2 is SASEGT.